The next 20 T cell receptor beta chains were all read from a single sample in a study of blood T cell repertoires in COVID-19. Measured with immunoSEQ multiplex PCR; TCRdb has only the in-frame clones, and not every one. Of fewer than 350,000 clones detected, 85% appear once; the ten largest clones hold roughly 2.5%. Specimen: PBMCs or T cells enriched from blood (not recorded which). All receptors come from a woman between 45 and 60 years old who had recovered from COVID-19.

The rearrangement joins TRBV19 to TRBJ1-2, with D unclear. This CDR3 is 15 amino acids long. V was trimmed by 1 base and J by 8 bases, leaving 17 bases between them. The germline V gene encodes CDR1 LNHDA and CDR2 SQIVND (reference sequence). CDR3 sequence: CASSIGTGGTRGYTF. CDR3 DNA sequence: TGTGCCAGTAGTATAGGCACGGGAGGAACCCGGGGCTACACCTTC.

The CDR3 DNA reads as TGTGCCAGCAGGTCCCGGGGGGTAGGGTACAATGAGCAGTTCTTC. Translation gives CASRSRGVGYNEQFF. V and J are TRBV27 and TRBJ2-1; 7 bases map to TRBD2. V trimming: 6 bases; J trimming: 4 bases; junction bases outside the gene matches: 9. Germline CDR1 reads MNHEY; CDR2 reads SMNVEV (reference sequence). This CDR3 has 15 amino acids.

V usage is TRBV2 and J usage is TRBJ2-5; D is uncertain. Germline CDR1 SNHLY, CDR2 FYNNEI. Deletions cut 6 bases from V and 2 bases from J, with 10 bases between. CDR3 length equals 13 residues. In nucleotides, the CDR3 is TGTGCCAGCAGAGACAACATTCAAGAGACCCAGTACTTC. Protein: CASRDNIQETQYF.

The CDR3 DNA sequence: TGCGCCAGCAGTGAGAGGGAGGCGGGAGGCTACACCTTC. Its protein is CASSEREAGGYTF. V usage is TRBV10-2 and J usage is TRBJ1-2; the D is unclear. The germline V gene has CDR1 WSHSY and CDR2 SAAADI. The V gene lost 2 bases and the J gene lost 8 bases, with 12 bases spanning the gap. The CDR3 sequence is 13 residues long.

This chain links TRBV5-6 with TRBJ2-7; TRBD1 is a possible D gene (5 bases). The CDR3 totals 15 residues. Germline CDR1 reads SGHDT; CDR2 reads YYEEEE. Deletions cut 1 base from V and 6 bases from J, with 17 bases between. DNA for the CDR3: TGTGCCAGCAGCTTGAGGGGTCAGGGTGCTTTCGAGCAGTACTTC. Translating it yields CASSLRGQGAFEQYF.

The chain joins TRBV19 to TRBJ2-1, with D perhaps matching TRBD2 (5 bases). Germline V CDR1 and CDR2: LNHDA, SQIVND (reference sequence). Trimming removed 9 bases from V and 1 base from J, with 10 bases in between. CDR3 length equals 13 residues. The CDR3, as DNA: TGTGCCAGCTCCGCGGGTTCCTACAATGAGCAGTTCTTC. Translation: CASSAGSYNEQFF.

The CDR3 reads CASKHSGPGDEQYF. CDR3 DNA sequence: TGTGCCAGTAAGCATAGCGGTCCGGGAGACGAGCAGTACTTC. The chain carries TRBV6-5 and TRBJ2-7, with TRBD2 as a possible D gene (6 bases). The germline CDR1 and CDR2 sequences are MNHEY and SVGAGI. V was clipped by 9 bases and J by 5 bases, with 20 bases between them. The CDR3 runs 14 residues.

The V call is TRBV30, the J call TRBJ1-6, with D possibly TRBD1 on 6 matching bases. The V and J ends lost 3 bases and 7 bases respectively, with 13 bases between them. Germline V CDR1 and CDR2: GTSNPN, SVGIG (reference sequence). The CDR3 contains 14 residues. The CDR3 region is CAWRRGGWNSPLHF. The CDR3, as DNA: TGTGCCTGGAGAAGGGGGGGCTGGAATTCACCCCTCCACTTT.

In DNA form, the CDR3 reads TGTGCCAGCAGCTCCCTAACTAGACATGAGCAGTTCTTC. Protein product: CASSSLTRHEQFF. This rearrangement joins TRBV5-5 to TRBJ2-1; D may be TRBD2 (5 bases). The CDR3 spans 13 residues. Germline assignment: CDR1 SGHKS and CDR2 YYEKEE (reference sequence). V lost 3 bases to trimming and J lost 8 bases, with 12 bases between them. Filled out from reference TRBV5-5 and TRBJ2-1, the complete variable domain reads DAGVTQSPTHLIKTRGQQVTLRCSPISGHKSVSWYQQVLGQGPQFIFQYYEKEERGRGNFPDRFSARQFPNYSSELNVNALLLGDSALYLCASSSLTRHEQFFGPGTRLTVL.

The V call is TRBV19, the J call TRBJ1-1, with D perhaps matching TRBD1 (5 bases). Germline CDR1 reads LNHDA; CDR2 reads SQIVND (reference sequence). The CDR3 has 12 amino acids. V shed 5 bases and J shed 8 bases, with 12 bases lying between them. This CDR3 reads CASSGWTREAFF. The CDR3 coding sequence is TGTGCCAGTAGTGGGTGGACAAGAGAAGCTTTCTTT.

This chain joins TRBV19 and TRBJ1-4, with D possibly TRBD1 on 5 matching bases. Germline V gives CDR1 LNHDA, CDR2 SQIVND (reference sequence). The V gene lost 7 bases and the J gene lost 3 bases, with 18 bases spanning the gap. The CDR3 spans 16 residues. This chain's CDR3 is CASKSREGLANEKLFF. In nucleotides, the CDR3 is TGTGCCAGTAAATCACGGGAGGGGTTGGCTAATGAAAAACTGTTTTTT.

The chain is built from TRBV11-2 and TRBJ2-7; D call uncertain. This CDR3 spans 12 amino acids. V lost 5 bases and J 5 bases, leaving 10 bases between the germline ends. Germline-derived CDR1 and CDR2 are SGHAT and FQNNGV. The CDR3, as DNA: TGTGCCAGCAGCCGACTGGTGGACGAGCAGTACTTC. Its translation is CASSRLVDEQYF. Complete variable domain (other parts from reference TRBV11-2 and TRBJ2-7): EAGVAQSPRYKIIEKRQSVAFWCNPISGHATLYWYQQILGQGPKLLIQFQNNGVVDDSQLPKDRFSAERLKGVDSTLKIQPAKLEDSAVYLCASSRLVDEQYFGPGTRLTVT.

The chain couples TRBV19 to TRBJ1-1; D may be TRBD1 (5 bases). V was trimmed by 5 bases and J by 6 bases, leaving 13 bases between them. CDR3 length equals 13 residues. Germline V gives CDR1 LNHDA, CDR2 SQIVND (reference sequence). The CDR3: CASSLNRGAEAFF. The CDR3 DNA sequence: TGTGCCAGTAGTTTGAATCGGGGGGCTGAAGCTTTCTTT.

The chain recombines TRBV9 with TRBJ2-3; D might be TRBD1 (5 bases). Trimming stripped 0 bases from V and 0 bases from J, with 11 bases between. Germline V gene sequence: CDR1 SGDLS, CDR2 YYNGEE. CDR3 size: 16 residues. This CDR3 is CASSVGTGSSTDTQYF. CDR3 coding DNA: TGTGCCAGCAGCGTAGGTACAGGCTCTAGCACAGATACGCAGTATTTT.

The V call is TRBV19, the J call TRBJ1-5; 8 bases fit TRBD1. CDR1 and CDR2 (germline): LNHDA, SQIVND (reference sequence). The V gene end was trimmed by 7 bases and the J gene end by 6 bases; junction bases not matched to a gene: 11. The CDR3 has 15 residues. CDR3: CASTPDRVIGQPQHF. For the CDR3, the DNA is TGTGCCAGTACCCCGGACAGGGTGATCGGTCAGCCCCAGCATTTT.

The V gene is TRBV27, the J gene TRBJ2-2, with D uncertain. The CDR3 has 15 amino acids. CDR1 is MNHEY, CDR2 SMNVEV, per germline (reference sequence). V was shortened by 3 bases and J by 0 bases, with 8 bases between the two germline ends. The CDR3, as DNA: TGTGCCAGCAGTTTCCGCCTATCGAACACCGGGGAGCTGTTTTTT. This translates into CASSFRLSNTGELFF.

The J gene is TRBJ1-1, the V gene TRBV4-1, with 8 bases fitting TRBD1. J was trimmed by 5 bases and V by 0 bases; bases with no gene match: 5. The CDR3 extends over 15 amino acids. Germline CDR1 and CDR2: MGHRA and YSYEKL. The CDR3 loop reads CASSQDQGAWTEAFF. The CDR3 DNA reads as TGCGCCAGCAGCCAAGACCAGGGGGCGTGGACTGAAGCTTTCTTT.

The count of this clone is one. This chain uses TRBV25-1 with TRBJ2-2; the D gene is possibly TRBD1 (6 bases). CDR3 length: 16 amino acids. Per germline, CDR1 MGHDK and CDR2 SYGVNS. Trimming removed 4 bases at V and 5 bases at J, with 17 bases between. As DNA, the CDR3 is TGTGCCAGCAGTGCCCGCCGGGACACCCGAACCGGGGAGCTGTTTTTT. Its translation is CASSARRDTRTGELFF.

J is TRBJ1-6 and V is TRBV5-5; 8 nucleotides line up with TRBD1. CDR3 length: 14 residues. CDR1 SGHKS and CDR2 YYEKEE come from the germline V gene (reference sequence). Trimming took 1 base from V and 10 from J; bases not matched to a gene: 4. CDR3 sequence (DNA): TGTGCCAGCAGCTTGTGGACAGGGCAATCACCCCTCCACTTT. It codes for CASSLWTGQSPLHF.

The chain carries TRBV27 and TRBJ2-1, with 7 bases lining up with TRBD2. The CDR3 is made up of 16 amino acids. The V gene's germline CDR1 is MNHEY and CDR2 SMNVEV (reference sequence). The ends lost 2 bases at V and 0 bases at J; junction bases unmatched: 4. CDR3 amino acids: CASSLLSGASYNEQFF. The CDR3 DNA reads TGTGCCAGCAGTTTACTCAGCGGGGCCTCCTACAATGAGCAGTTCTTC.